These T cell receptor beta chains were read from a single sample in a study of blood T cell repertoires in COVID-19. Using immunoSEQ multiplex PCR, the repertoire was profiled, and TCRdb retains in-frame clones only, with some absent. In the table there are roughly 34,000 clones, approximately 91% of which are singletons. Sequencing was performed on peripheral blood. These receptors were taken from a man in his 60s with active or convalescent COVID-19. CDR3s include the opening cysteine and the closing phenylalanine or tryptophan. The listing skips clone size in some rows; elsewhere it reads once, few, many or a size class.

V	size	J	length	CDR3
TRBV7-2	.	TRBJ1-2	13	CASSSFRAYGYTF
TRBV19	.	TRBJ2-3	17	CASTASLRDFFTDTQYF
TRBV11-3	once	TRBJ2-1	16	CASSKKGLAGRNEQFF
TRBV2	.	TRBJ1-1	14	CASSETSTNTEAFF
TRBV3-1/TRBV3-2	.	TRBJ2-7	13	CASSQGTSVEQYF
TRBV19	.	TRBJ2-7	15	CASSTSAGRAYEQYF
TRBV5-1	.	TRBJ1-2	14	CASSFDRFNYGYTF
TRBV5-1	once	TRBJ2-7	14	CASSWGTGHYEQYF
TRBV7-9	.	TRBJ1-2	13	CASKSGDNYGYTF
TRBV9	.	TRBJ2-5	14	CASSSGGARETQYF